This T cell receptor beta chain derives from a study of T cell responses to AZD1222 COVID-19 vaccine. Overall study findings and caveats: Samples come after the peak T cell response, not at day 14. Vaccination with two AZD1222 doses was followed by a rise in Spike-specific TCR breadth and depth.

Trimming at V came to 2 bases and at J to 1 base, leaving 4 bases not matched to a gene. Germline V gives CDR1 SGHVS, CDR2 FNYEAQ. CDR3 length equals 15 residues. Remarks on this clone: What it binds is unknown.

Some clones are missing from TCRdb's copy, which holds only in-frame ones; the method was immunoSEQ multiplex PCR. The data hold roughly 130,000 clones, with 88% observed a single time. This clonotype originated in an adult in good health. This material consisted of peripheral blood, taken on day 0 of AZD1222 vaccination. The chain couples TRBV7-6 to TRBJ1-1, with TRBD1 identical over 7 bases. CDR3 amino acids: CASSLSGQPNTEAFF. The CDR3 DNA reads TGTGCCAGCAGCTTATCGGGACAGCCGAACACTGAAGCTTTCTTT.